The source of this TCR beta chain is a study of blood T cells in healthy people across ages. This CDR3 is 17 amino acids long. The V gene's germline CDR1 is ENHRY and CDR2 SYGVKD. V shed 4 bases and J 6 bases; nucleotides not matched to a gene: 16. Study observations and caveats: Diversity figures derived from one million T cells were judged to underestimate the true value.

Isolation of PBMCs gave at least 7 million cells per sample. With a J-beta primer mix and a sample-barcoded 5' primer, a second PCR ran roughly 6 to 11 cycles. TCRdb reprocessed the 5' RACE reads via MiXCR and lists one record per CDR3 protein. The sample yields about 510,000 distinct CDR3 sequences, about 25% seen once. Concerning this clonotype itself: Its cognate antigen is unknown.

These data also formed part of another study, on T cells of mothers and their children.

The clonotype comes from a boy aged 2-15 years in good health. The V call is TRBV10-3, the J call TRBJ1-2, with TRBD1 matching over 8 bases. Sequenced material: blood. The CDR3 sequence is CAISAGQGRPNGDGYTF. In nucleotides, the CDR3 is TGTGCCATCAGTGCCGGACAGGGACGCCCGAATGGGGATGGCTACACCTTC.